Following are 25 T cell receptor beta chains from one sample sequenced in a study of Ad26.COV2.S vaccination and SARS-CoV-2 variants. Using immunoSEQ multiplex PCR, the repertoire was profiled, and TCRdb retains in-frame clones only, with some absent. The sample lists about 370,000 clones, 89% seen once, with 1.5% to 2% in the top ten. Treatment of the sample: about 20 received Ad26.COV2.S at low or high dose, single or two shots; roughly five received placebo; per-sample allocation not given. After the first vaccine or placebo injection, samples were drawn on day 63. The sequenced sample was peripheral blood, obtained in a trial of Ad26.COV2.S vaccine versus placebo. All receptors derive from a person between 18 and 65 years old who received the Ad26.COV2.S COVID-19 vaccine or a placebo.

The chain couples TRBV7-2 to TRBJ1-5, with no clear D. Germline CDR1 reads SGHTA; CDR2 reads FQGNSA. The V end was cut by 2 bases, the J end by 3 bases, with 5 bases between. The CDR3 consists of 13 residues. CDR3 amino acids: CASSLRVNQPQHF. In DNA form, the CDR3 reads TGTGCCAGCAGCTTACGGGTCAATCAGCCCCAGCATTTT.

This clone was detected only once. The V call is TRBV6-5, the J call TRBJ1-1; tentative D call: TRBD1 (6 bases). CDR1 is MNHEY, CDR2 SVGAGI, per germline. The CDR3 has 14 amino acids. Trimming removed 4 bases from V and 2 bases from J, with 11 bases in between. This chain's CDR3 is CASSLEGGNTEAFF. The CDR3 coding sequence is TGTGCCAGCAGTTTGGAGGGGGGAAACACTGAAGCTTTCTTT.

This chain connects TRBV4-2 to TRBJ1-2; D is perhaps TRBD1 (5 bases). V gave up 1 base and J gave up 3 bases, with 9 bases separating them. The CDR3 is made up of 14 amino acids. Per germline, CDR1 LGHNA and CDR2 YNFKEQ. The CDR3 loop reads CASSQGGGDYGYTF. As DNA, the CDR3 is TGTGCCAGCAGCCAAGGTGGAGGGGACTATGGCTACACCTTC.

The chain joins TRBV5-1 to TRBJ2-1; 10 nucleotides agree with TRBD1. V lost 0 bases to trimming and J lost 8 bases; unmatched junction nucleotides: 5. Germline V gene data show CDR1 as SGHRS and CDR2 as YFSETQ. The CDR3 is 15 amino acids. The CDR3 bases are TGCGCCAGCAGCTTGGCCGGGACAGGGGACGATGAGCAGTTCTTC. Encoded protein: CASSLAGTGDDEQFF. The full variable domain, with the rest looked up from reference TRBV5-1 and TRBJ2-1, is KAGVTQTPRYLIKTRGQQVTLSCSPISGHRSVSWYQQTPGQGLQFLFEYFSETQRNKGNFPGRFSGRQFSNSRSEMNVSTLELGDSALYLCASSLAGTGDDEQFFGPGTRLTVL.

The chain uses TRBV19 and TRBJ1-2; TRBD1 matches 9 bases. The V and J ends lost 1 base and 7 bases, in that order; junction bases with no gene match: 7. Germline lookup yields CDR1 LNHDA and CDR2 SQIVND (reference sequence). This CDR3 is built from 15 residues. The DNA of the CDR3 is TGTGCCAGTAGTATAGCCGGGACAGGGTCAGTTGGCTACACCTTC. Protein sequence: CASSIAGTGSVGYTF.

The chain uses TRBV19 and TRBJ2-1; 9 bases match TRBD2. The V segment lost 4 bases and the J segment 3 bases; nucleotides outside the gene matches: 4. Germline lookup yields CDR1 LNHDA and CDR2 SQIVND (reference sequence). This CDR3 is built from 15 residues. DNA for the CDR3: TGTGCCAGTAGTAGAGGGCGGGAGGGCTACAATGAGCAGTTCTTC. Amino acid sequence: CASSRGREGYNEQFF.

The chain links TRBV2 to TRBJ1-1; no clear D gene. This CDR3 contains 13 residues. V shed 6 bases and J shed 4 bases, with 12 bases lying between them. The germline CDR1 and CDR2 sequences are SNHLY and FYNNEI. DNA of the CDR3: TGTGCCAGCAGGCTCGCAGGATCCACTGAAGCTTTCTTT. Translated: CASRLAGSTEAFF.

Of note for this clone: This same CDR3 is encoded by further DNA sequences in the sample. This sequence joins TRBV4-1 and TRBJ2-7; unclear D gene. The CDR3 is 14 residues long. V lost 0 bases, J lost 2 bases, and 8 bases lay in between. Germline V gene sequence: CDR1 MGHRA, CDR2 YSYEKL. CDR3 sequence reads: CASSQDPDTYEQYF. CDR3 sequence (DNA): TGCGCCAGCAGCCAAGATCCAGACACCTACGAGCAGTACTTC.

The CDR3 nucleotides are TGTGCCAGCAGTGAACTGGGACAGAACACTGAAGCTTTCTTT. This codes for CASSELGQNTEAFF. The V call is TRBV25-1, the J call TRBJ1-1, with D possibly TRBD1 on 6 matching bases. With 2 bases removed from V and 1 base from J, the gap between germline ends came to 8 bases. Germline lookup yields CDR1 MGHDK and CDR2 SYGVNS. This CDR3 is built from 14 residues.

V and J are TRBV5-5 and TRBJ2-7, with D possibly TRBD1 on 5 matching bases. The CDR3 spans 16 residues. Germline V gene data show CDR1 as SGHKS and CDR2 as YYEKEE (reference sequence). The V gene lost 5 bases and the J gene lost 5 bases, with 23 bases spanning the gap. CDR3 protein: CASSSRGIQYNHEQYF. In DNA, the CDR3 is TGTGCCAGCAGTTCTAGGGGAATCCAGTATAACCACGAGCAGTACTTC.

This chain's CDR3 is CASSANSALANSPLHF. CDR3 sequence (DNA): TGTGCCAGCAGCGCAAACAGCGCGTTGGCCAATTCACCCCTCCACTTT. The chain joins TRBV5-4 to TRBJ1-6, with D uncertain. Germline V CDR1 and CDR2: SGHNT, YYREEE (reference sequence). Trimming took 4 bases from V and 7 from J, leaving 18 bases between them. The CDR3 runs to 16 residues.

The chain combines TRBV29-1 with TRBJ2-5, with D perhaps assigned TRBD1 or TRBD2 (5 bases each). Per germline, CDR1 SQVTM and CDR2 ANQGSEA. This CDR3 contains 12 residues. The germline V and J ends were trimmed by 7 bases and 5 bases, with 14 bases remaining between them. CDR3 sequence: CSATRGPETQYF. The CDR3 DNA reads as TGCAGCGCGACCCGGGGCCCGGAGACCCAGTACTTC.

CDR3: CASSSDRYNEQFF. CDR3 nucleotide sequence: TGTGCCAGCAGCTCGGACAGATACAATGAGCAGTTCTTC. The chain combines TRBV7-8 with TRBJ2-1; perhaps TRBD1 as D (6 bases). V lost 4 bases to trimming and J lost 4 bases, with 8 bases between them. The CDR3 sequence is 13 residues long. The V gene's germline CDR1 is SGHVS and CDR2 FQNEAQ.

V is TRBV12-3 or TRBV12-4 and J is TRBJ2-3, with D unresolved. CDR3 length: 13 residues. The V gene lost 5 bases and the J gene lost 4 bases, with 10 bases spanning the gap. The CDR3 DNA sequence: TGTGCCAGCAGTCCAGGACGGGCAGATACGCAGTATTTT. This encodes CASSPGRADTQYF.

The CDR3 spells CASSQAGEVETQYF. The CDR3 bases are TGTGCCAGCAGCCAAGCTGGGGAGGTGGAGACCCAGTACTTC. V gene TRBV11-3 combines with J gene TRBJ2-5; D perhaps matches TRBD2 (6 bases). The ends were cut back, 5 bases at V and 5 bases at J, with 15 bases in the middle. CDR3 length: 14 amino acids. Germline-derived CDR1 and CDR2 are SGHNT and YENEEA.

This chain joins TRBV4-2 and TRBJ1-5; D not resolved. The CDR3 covers 17 residues. CDR1 is LGHNA and CDR2 is YNFKEQ in the germline V gene. V was cut by 0 bases and J by 6 bases, with 18 bases left in between. CDR3 nucleotides: TGTGCCAGCAGCCAAGATCTCGGCCCTCGGAAGGGTCAGCCCCAGCATTTT. Encoded protein: CASSQDLGPRKGQPQHF.

A single count supports this clone. V usage is TRBV4-2 and J usage is TRBJ2-2, with D perhaps matching TRBD1 (5 bases). The CDR3 extends over 15 amino acids. V was cut by 6 bases and J by 3 bases, with 14 bases left in between. Germline CDR1 is LGHNA and CDR2 is YNFKEQ. The chain's CDR3 is CASSQNRIYTGELFF. The CDR3 DNA reads as TGTGCCAGCAGTCAGAACAGGATTTACACCGGGGAGCTGTTTTTT.

The V gene is TRBV28, the J gene TRBJ2-6; 7 positions match TRBD1. The CDR3 consists of 17 residues. The ends lost 6 bases at V and 0 bases at J; junction bases unmatched: 8. Germline CDR1 and CDR2: MDHEN and SYDVKM. The chain's CDR3 is CASSHRGKSSGANVLTF. The CDR3, as DNA: TGTGCCAGCAGCCACAGGGGTAAGAGCTCTGGGGCCAACGTCCTGACTTTC.

The rearrangement uses TRBV11-3 and TRBJ2-7, with 8 nucleotides matching TRBD1. The germline gives CDR1 SGHNT, CDR2 YENEEA. Unmatched junction bases numbered 11, after V lost 6 bases and J lost 4 bases. CDR3 size: 15 residues. In DNA, the CDR3 is TGTGCCAGCAGTTACTCAGGGGGCCTAGGGTACGAGCAGTACTTC. Protein product: CASSYSGGLGYEQYF.

The rearrangement joins TRBV5-1 to TRBJ2-7; TRBD1 aligns across 9 bases. Germline V gene sequence: CDR1 SGHRS, CDR2 YFSETQ. CDR3 size: 14 residues. J lost 2 bases, V lost 7 bases, and 7 bases had no gene match. The CDR3 region is CASGTGPGTYEQYF. The DNA for the CDR3 is TGCGCCAGCGGGACAGGGCCCGGGACCTACGAGCAGTACTTC.

V and J are TRBV10-3 and TRBJ1-2; D is possibly TRBD1 (6 bases). Trimming removed 7 bases from V and 0 bases from J, with 21 bases in between. The CDR3 contains 17 residues. CDR1 is ENHRY and CDR2 is SYGVKD in the germline V gene. The CDR3 sequence is CAINSQVGRGANYGYTF. The CDR3 DNA sequence: TGTGCCATCAACTCCCAGGTGGGCAGGGGAGCTAACTATGGCTACACCTTC.

CDR3 DNA sequence: TGTGCCAGCAGCCCTGGGAACAGGGGGCGCGGCTATGGCTACACCTTC. This sequence encodes CASSPGNRGRGYGYTF. This rearrangement joins TRBV5-5 to TRBJ1-2; 9 positions agree with TRBD1. After removal of 4 bases from V and 4 bases from J, the junction contained 11 bases not matched to a gene. Germline V gene lookup returns CDR1 SGHKS and CDR2 YYEKEE (reference sequence). The CDR3 totals 16 residues.

The chain recombines TRBV19 with TRBJ2-7; D unclear. Per the germline V gene, CDR1 is LNHDA and CDR2 is SQIVND (reference sequence). Trimming pared 1 base from V and 0 bases from J, leaving 10 bases between. CDR3 length equals 15 residues. The CDR3 protein is CASSIALDVSYEQYF. The CDR3 DNA sequence: TGTGCCAGTAGTATAGCCCTGGACGTCTCCTACGAGCAGTACTTC.

The chain couples TRBV12-3 or TRBV12-4 to TRBJ1-2; D ambiguous. The CDR3 runs 13 residues. Trimming pared 2 bases from V and 8 bases from J, leaving 12 bases between. CDR3 sequence reads: CASSLLPDTGYTF. Here the CDR3 DNA reads TGTGCCAGCAGTTTACTTCCCGATACCGGCTACACCTTC.

The chain combines TRBV30 with TRBJ2-1, with D maybe TRBD2 (5 bases). CDR1 and CDR2 from the germline V gene are GTSNPN and SVGIG (reference sequence). This CDR3 is built from 12 residues. Trimming took off 3 bases at V and 7 bases at J, with 10 bases between the two ends. DNA for the CDR3: TGTGCCTGGAGCCCACCGGGGAATGAGCAGTTCTTC. Amino acids: CAWSPPGNEQFF.